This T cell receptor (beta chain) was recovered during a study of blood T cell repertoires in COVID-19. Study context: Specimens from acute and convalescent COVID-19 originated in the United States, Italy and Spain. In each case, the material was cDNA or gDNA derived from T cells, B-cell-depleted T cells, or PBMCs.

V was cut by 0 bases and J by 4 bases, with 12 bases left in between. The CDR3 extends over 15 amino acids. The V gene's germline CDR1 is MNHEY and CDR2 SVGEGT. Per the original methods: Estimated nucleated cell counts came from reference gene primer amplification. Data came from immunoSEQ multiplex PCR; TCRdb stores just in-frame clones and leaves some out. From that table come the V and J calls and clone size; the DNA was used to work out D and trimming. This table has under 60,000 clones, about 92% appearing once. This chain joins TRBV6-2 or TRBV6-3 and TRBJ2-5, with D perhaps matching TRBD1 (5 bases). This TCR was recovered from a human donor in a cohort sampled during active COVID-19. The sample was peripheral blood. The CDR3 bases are TGTGCCAGCAGTTACTCGCTAAGGGGCCGAGAGACCCAGTACTTC. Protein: CASSYSLRGRETQYF.